This passage covers 3 T cell receptor beta chains from one sample sequenced in a study of blood T cell repertoires in COVID-19. Libraries were prepared by immunoSEQ multiplex PCR; TCRdb keeps only in-frame clonotypes and omits some of them. The sample yields approximately 110,000 clones, roughly 80% seen once. The sample comprised peripheral blood. The receptors shown here come from a man aged 80 or over with COVID-19, enrolled during active disease.

The chain links TRBV13 to TRBJ2-3; 9 bases align to TRBD1. The V gene end was trimmed by 3 bases and the J gene end by 0 bases; junction bases not matched to a gene: 10. Looked up from germline, CDR1 is PRHDT and CDR2 is FYEKMQ (reference sequence). The CDR3 length is 18 residues. CDR3 DNA sequence: TGTGCCAGCAGCTTTATCCCGGGACAGGGTTTTAGCACAGATACGCAGTATTTT. This encodes CASSFIPGQGFSTDTQYF.

Written as DNA, the CDR3 is TGTGCCAGTAGTATAGCACTAGCGGGAATTAGTGAGCAGTTCTTC. It yields the protein CASSIALAGISEQFF. V and J are TRBV19 and TRBJ2-1, with TRBD2 matching 10 bases. Trimming took 1 base from V and 9 from J; bases not matched to a gene: 6. The CDR3 runs to 15 residues. CDR1 and CDR2 from the germline V gene are LNHDA and SQIVND (reference sequence).

The V gene is TRBV28, the J gene TRBJ1-2, with D possibly TRBD1 on 5 matching bases. Trimming shortened V by 6 bases and J by 4 bases, and 15 bases separated the two germline ends. CDR1 is MDHEN, CDR2 SYDVKM, per germline. This CDR3 is 14 amino acids long. The CDR3 coding sequence is TGTGCCAGCAGCCCAATGGAGGGGCCCTATGGCTACACCTTC. The encoded protein is CASSPMEGPYGYTF.